The 11 T cell receptor beta chains given below trace back to one sample, sequenced in a study of blood T cell repertoires in COVID-19 (dated by TCRdb to 2019 to 2021). The library was generated by the immunoSEQ multiplex PCR assay. TCRdb mirrors the immuneACCESS table, restricted to in-frame sequences. Some clones are absent from its copies; in checked studies, under half trace to an unresolved V gene, and the reason for the others is unknown. Within this sample are hundreds of thousands of clones, with roughly 86% of them counted one time only. The top ten hold around 1.5% of the sample. The sequencing sample was made of peripheral blood. The source of these receptors is a woman aged 60-75 years who had recovered from COVID-19.

The chain is built from TRBV7-2 and TRBJ2-7; no firm D call. Germline CDR1 SGHTA, CDR2 FQGNSA. V lost 5 bases and J lost 6, with 17 bases in between. The CDR3 sequence is 14 residues long. CDR3 bases: TGTGCCAGCAGCAACAACGGGTTCAGTGGCGAGCAGTACTTC. Translation: CASSNNGFSGEQYF. The complete variable domain, with remaining parts taken from reference TRBV7-2 and TRBJ2-7, reads GAGVSQSPSNKVTEKGKDVELRCDPISGHTALYWYRQSLGQGLEFLIYFQGNSAPDKSGLPSDRFSAERTGGSVSTLTIQRTQQEDSAVYLCASSNNGFSGEQYFGPGTRLTVT.

This CDR3 reads CATSGRDRVPRSSSYEQYF. Written as DNA, the CDR3 is TGTGCCACATCCGGAAGGGACAGGGTCCCGCGGTCCAGCTCCTACGAGCAGTACTTC. V gene TRBV2 combines with J gene TRBJ2-7; 9 nucleotides match TRBD1. The CDR3 is made up of 19 amino acids. V trimming: 10 bases; J trimming: 0 bases; junction bases outside the gene matches: 22. CDR1 SNHLY and CDR2 FYNNEI come from the germline V gene.

The V gene is TRBV3-1 (or the pseudogene TRBV3-2), the J gene TRBJ1-4, with no clear D. The CDR3 runs 14 residues. V was cut by 5 bases and J by 8 bases, with 15 bases left in between. Germline-derived CDR1 and CDR2 are LGHDT and YNNKEL (reference sequence). The CDR3 loop is CASSNTGIQEKLFF. The CDR3 DNA reads as TGTGCCAGCAGCAACACCGGGATTCAGGAAAAACTGTTTTTT.

CDR3 amino acids: CASSQPGQQETQYF. The CDR3, as DNA: TGTGCCAGCAGTCAACCGGGACAACAAGAGACCCAGTACTTC. V usage is TRBV6-5 and J usage is TRBJ2-5; possible D gene TRBD1, 6 bases. The CDR3 runs 14 residues. Germline lookup yields CDR1 MNHEY and CDR2 SVGAGI. Trimming took 5 bases from V and 2 from J, leaving 12 bases between them.

The chain recombines TRBV10-3 with TRBJ2-3, with D perhaps matching TRBD2 (6 bases). Germline assignment: CDR1 ENHRY and CDR2 SYGVKD. CDR3 length: 15 amino acids. Between the trimmed V and J ends, which lost 6 bases and 0 bases, there was a span of 13 bases. CDR3 loop: CAIRTRRGSTDTQYF. The CDR3 DNA is TGTGCCATCAGGACCAGGAGGGGAAGCACAGATACGCAGTATTTT.

The chain employs TRBV4-2 and TRBJ2-7; TRBD1 matches 8 bases. The CDR3 is 16 amino acids. CDR1 is LGHNA and CDR2 is YNFKEQ in the germline V gene. J lost 0 bases, V lost 5 bases, and 9 bases had no gene match. CDR3 nucleotide sequence: TGTGCCAGCAGCGAAGGGTGGACAGGGATCTCCTACGAGCAGTACTTC. It translates to CASSEGWTGISYEQYF.

This chain uses TRBV19 with TRBJ2-5; tentative D call: TRBD1 (6 bases). CDR1 LNHDA and CDR2 SQIVND come from the germline V gene (reference sequence). The CDR3 extends over 13 amino acids. Trimming pared 4 bases from V and 2 bases from J, leaving 8 bases between. DNA of the CDR3: TGTGCCAGTAGTAGCGACAGGCAAGAGACCCAGTACTTC. This codes for CASSSDRQETQYF.

The J gene is TRBJ1-3, the V gene TRBV11-2; D uncertain. Trimming shortened V by 2 bases and J by 4 bases, and 6 bases separated the two germline ends. Germline CDR1 is SGHAT and CDR2 is FQNNGV. This CDR3 has 13 residues. The CDR3 DNA reads TGTGCCAGCAGCTTAAGCAGGGGAAACACCATATATTTT. It encodes CASSLSRGNTIYF.

This rearrangement joins TRBV21-1 to TRBJ2-3; the table's D call of TRBD2 was not tested on the DNA. TRBV21-1 is described as a pseudogene. CDR3 size: 16 residues. The CDR3 nucleotides are TGTGCCAGCAGCAAATTAGCGGGGGGGTACACAGATACGCAGTATTTT. Translating gives CASSKLAGGYTDTQYF.

The rearrangement links TRBV6-5 to TRBJ2-7; weak D call: TRBD1 (5 bases). V was clipped by 3 bases and J by 6 bases, with 18 bases between them. The CDR3 contains 15 residues. Germline V gives CDR1 MNHEY, CDR2 SVGAGI. The CDR3 loop is CASSYIRGDRGEQYF. CDR3 nucleotides: TGTGCCAGCAGTTATATCCGTGGTGATAGGGGCGAGCAGTACTTC.

For this clone: This same CDR3 is encoded by further DNA sequences in the sample. The chain has TRBV29-1 and TRBJ2-7; TRBD1 agrees at 11 bases. The CDR3 is 13 amino acids. Trimming cost V 7 bases and J 0 bases; bases outside gene matches: 2. CDR1 SQVTM and CDR2 ANQGSEA come from the germline V gene. The CDR3 is CSAGTGGSYEQYF. The CDR3 nucleotides read TGCAGCGCAGGGACAGGGGGCTCCTACGAGCAGTACTTC.